A selection of T cell receptor beta chains follows, all from one sample in a study of blood T cell repertoires in COVID-19. Sequencing used immunoSEQ multiplex PCR; TCRdb keeps in-frame clones, though not all of them. The table shows about 98,000 clones, with roughly 87% occurring only once. Sequencing was carried out using peripheral blood. The receptors were sampled from a man between 65 and 85 years old with acute or convalescent COVID-19. The CDR3 runs from the conserved cysteine through the conserved F or W. D genes are given only for firm matches. Part of the rows lack a size; the others show once, few, many or a class for expanded clones.

V	length	D	J	size	DNA	CDR3
TRBV11-2	16	TRBD1	TRBJ1-1	few	TGTGCCAGCAGCCCCGCCAGGGGGGCTTCGAACACTGAAGCTTTCTTT	CASSPARGASNTEAFF
TRBV5-1	14	TRBD1	TRBJ1-2	-	TGCGCCAGCAGCTTGGCGGGGACAGATCGTGGCTACACCTTC	CASSLAGTDRGYTF
TRBV25-1	18	TRBD1	TRBJ2-5	-	TGTGCCAGCAGTGAGAACACCGGGACAGGGGGAAGGATGGAGACCCAGTACTTC	CASSENTGTGGRMETQYF
TRBV14	13	-	TRBJ1-1	few	TGTGCCAGCAGCCAAGAGCCAGTCACTGAAGCTTTCTTT	CASSQEPVTEAFF
TRBV5-1	15	TRBD1	TRBJ2-3	-	TGCGCCAGCAGCTTAGGGGGCGCGAGAACAGATACGCAGTATTTT	CASSLGGARTDTQYF
TRBV12-3/TRBV12-4	13	-	TRBJ2-7	-	TGTGCCAGCAGTTGGGGAGAGCGATACGAGCAGTACTTC	CASSWGERYEQYF
TRBV9	16	TRBD1	TRBJ1-3	-	TGTGCCAGCAGCCGCAGCGGACAGGGAATTGGAAACACCATATATTTT	CASSRSGQGIGNTIYF
TRBV6-1	15	-	TRBJ2-1	few	TGTGCCAGCAGTGAACCTCACTGGGGCAACAATGAGCAGTTCTTC	CASSEPHWGNNEQFF
TRBV7-3	14	-	TRBJ1-3	-	TGTGCCAGCAGCCCCCAGGGAGGAGAAAACACCATATATTTT	CASSPQGGENTIYF
TRBV2	12	-	TRBJ2-1	-	TGTGCCAGCAAGCTCGAGGGAGCTGAGCAGTTCTTC	CASKLEGAEQFF
TRBV27	15	-	TRBJ2-3	few	TGTGCCAGCAGTTTATTCTCGGGGGTTGCAGATACGCAGTATTTT	CASSLFSGVADTQYF
TRBV30	13	-	TRBJ2-5	once	TGTGCCTGGAGCCCGGCCAGGGGAGAGACCCAGTACTTC	CAWSPARGETQYF
TRBV6-5	14	-	TRBJ1-6	-	TGTGCCAGCAGTTACTCGTATACAAACTCACCCCTCCACTTT	CASSYSYTNSPLHF
TRBV29-1	15	-	TRBJ2-7	-	TGCAGCGTTGAAGGCCTAGTACAGGGCGGGTACGAGCAGTACTTC	CSVEGLVQGGYEQYF
TRBV5-4	13	-	TRBJ1-2	-	TGTGCCAGCAGCCCAGGAGGTCCTTATGGCTACACCTTC	CASSPGGPYGYTF
TRBV28	18	TRBD1	TRBJ1-4	few	TGTGCCAGCAGCCCCACGGGACAGGACCCAAGTGGGAATGAAAAACTGTTTTTT	CASSPTGQDPSGNEKLFF
TRBV20-1	15	TRBD1	TRBJ1-1	-	TGCAGTGCTAGTGGGACAGGGGCTATAAACACTGAAGCTTTCTTT	CSASGTGAINTEAFF
TRBV15	15	-	TRBJ1-4	-	TGTGCCACCAGCACCCGGGCCCAGGGCGATGAAAAACTGTTTTTT	CATSTRAQGDEKLFF
TRBV28	13	TRBD1	TRBJ2-3	-	TGTGCCAGCAGCGGACAGGGTACAGATACGCAGTATTTT	CASSGQGTDTQYF
TRBV7-6	15	TRBD1	TRBJ1-1	-	TGTGCCAGCAGCTCGATGACAGGGGGTAACACTGAAGCTTTCTTT	CASSSMTGGNTEAFF
TRBV28	13	-	TRBJ1-1	-	TGTGCCAGCAGTTTCGGGCACAGGGCCGAAGCTTTCTTT	CASSFGHRAEAFF
TRBV12-3/TRBV12-4	13	-	TRBJ2-5	once	TGTGCCAGCAGGGGAGAGGTCGGGGAGACCCAGTACTTC	CASRGEVGETQYF
TRBV3-1/TRBV3-2	13	TRBD1	TRBJ1-4	-	TGTGCCAGCAGCCAACCACTTGGGGACAGGCTGTTTTTT	CASSQPLGDRLFF
TRBV4-2	14	-	TRBJ2-3	-	TGTGCCAGCACTTCCGAGGAAGTTACAGATACGCAGTATTTT	CASTSEEVTDTQYF
TRBV4-2	15	-	TRBJ1-5	-	TGTGCCAGCAGCCAAGATATCCCAGGTAATCAGCCCCAGCATTTT	CASSQDIPGNQPQHF
TRBV5-1	16	TRBD1	TRBJ2-3	-	TGCGCCAGCAGCCTCGGACAGGGGACGGGCACAGATACGCAGTATTTT	CASSLGQGTGTDTQYF
TRBV19	16	TRBD1	TRBJ2-2	-	TGTGCCAGTAGTATTTTGAGGGGGCGCGGCACCGGGGAGCTGTTTTTT	CASSILRGRGTGELFF
TRBV29-1	13	-	TRBJ2-5	-	TGCAGCGTTGGGCAGATCCTCCAAGAGACCCAGTACTTC	CSVGQILQETQYF
TRBV6-2/TRBV6-3	17	-	TRBJ1-6	-	TGTGCCAGCAGTTACTCGATCGGGAGCTCCTATAATTCACCCCTCCACTTT	CASSYSIGSSYNSPLHF
TRBV28	13	-	TRBJ1-5	-	TGTGCCAGCACGGAGGCGCGCAATCAGCCCCAGCATTTT	CASTEARNQPQHF
TRBV3-1/TRBV3-2	15	TRBD1	TRBJ1-2	-	TGTGCCAGCAGCCAGGGCCTACAGGGGAACTATGGCTACACCTTC	CASSQGLQGNYGYTF
TRBV5-1	15	TRBD2	TRBJ2-5	-	TGCGCCAGCAGCTCCCTAGCGGGGCCCCCAGAGACCCAGTACTTC	CASSSLAGPPETQYF
TRBV28	16	TRBD1	TRBJ1-2	-	TGTGCCAGCAGTCCCCGACCGGGGACAGGGGTTTTTGGCTACACCTTC	CASSPRPGTGVFGYTF
TRBV28	14	TRBD1	TRBJ1-4	-	TGTGCCAGCAGTCGGGGACAGCAGTATGAAAAACTGTTTTTT	CASSRGQQYEKLFF
TRBV4-1	15	TRBD1	TRBJ1-2	-	TGCGCCAGCAGCCTGGACAGGGGGGAGCACTATGGCTACACCTTC	CASSLDRGEHYGYTF
TRBV5-1	14	-	TRBJ1-4	-	TGCGCCAGCAGCTTGACAGGAGAACCTGAAAAACTGTTTTTT	CASSLTGEPEKLFF
TRBV6-2/TRBV6-3	16	-	TRBJ2-3	-	TGTGCCAGCAGCCCTTTCTCCCCCGGAGTTGGCCGAACGCAGTATTTT	CASSPFSPGVGRTQYF
TRBV29-1	13	TRBD1	TRBJ2-5	-	TGCAGCGGGACGACAGGGGGGAAAGAGACCCAGTACTTC	CSGTTGGKETQYF
TRBV5-1	20	TRBD2	TRBJ2-5	-	TGCGCCAGCAGCCAAGAAACCCTAACGGGGGGGAACGTATACCAAGAGACCCAGTACTTC	CASSQETLTGGNVYQETQYF
TRBV7-9	16	-	TRBJ2-1	-	TGTGCCAGCAGCCCCGGACCGGGAAACTCCTACAATGAGCAGTTCTTC	CASSPGPGNSYNEQFF
TRBV5-1	16	TRBD1	TRBJ2-3	once	TGCGCCAGCAGCTCGGGGACAGGGAGCGGCACAGATACGCAGTATTTT	CASSSGTGSGTDTQYF
TRBV15	15	-	TRBJ1-5	-	TGTGCCACTCACATCGGGGGAGGCAACAATCAGCCCCAGCATTTT	CATHIGGGNNQPQHF
TRBV19	13	-	TRBJ1-1	-	TGTGCCAGTAGTATAGGCGCGAACACTGAAGCTTTCTTT	CASSIGANTEAFF
TRBV19	14	-	TRBJ2-2	-	TGTGCCAGTAGTCCCTCTCGAGGGACCGGGGAGCTGTTTTTT	CASSPSRGTGELFF
TRBV9	15	TRBD2	TRBJ2-4	-	TGTGCCAGCAGCAGTCCGGCTAGCGGGGTAAACATTCAGTACTTC	CASSSPASGVNIQYF
TRBV20-1	16	TRBD1	TRBJ2-3	-	TGCAGTGCTAGTCCCAGGACAGGAGCTAGTACAGATACGCAGTATTTT	CSASPRTGASTDTQYF
TRBV28	16	-	TRBJ1-5	few	TGTGCCAGCAGTTCCGGGACATCCCTTCGGGGTCAGCCCCAGCATTTT	CASSSGTSLRGQPQHF
TRBV7-2	14	-	TRBJ1-1	few	TGTGCCAGCAGCTTCATGACAGGTAACACTGAAGCTTTCTTT	CASSFMTGNTEAFF
TRBV6-5	12	-	TRBJ2-2	-	TGTGCCAGCGTCAGGGAAACCGGGGAGCTGTTTTTT	CASVRETGELFF
TRBV5-8	14	TRBD1	TRBJ1-1	-	TGTGCCAGCAGCCTGGGACAGGGATCCTCTGAAGCTTTCTTT	CASSLGQGSSEAFF
TRBV28	13	TRBD1	TRBJ2-1	-	TGTGCCAGCACGGGACAGAACTACAATGAGCAGTTCTTC	CASTGQNYNEQFF
TRBV21-1	12	-	TRBJ1-2	-	TGTGCCGGCGAGACAAACCTCTATGGCTACACCTTC	CAGETNLYGYTF